Sequencing of this T cell receptor beta chain was carried out in a study of blood T cell repertoires in COVID-19 (dated by TCRdb to between 2020 and 2021). As for the study more broadly: The collaborator samples originated in the United States, Italy and Spain and spanned the acute and convalescent phases of COVID-19. The sample metadata nearly always contained a de-identified subject ID, COVID-19 status, age in years and sex. Deeply sampled blood TCRbeta repertoires from subjects exposed to, actively infected with, or recovered from COVID-19 were included in the dataset. The repertoires were made available in a free public database intended to serve as a resource for research on the immune response to SARS-CoV-2. Samples were obtained from the ongoing ImmuneRACE study (first 160 participants) and from 1,254 subjects provided by 6 global collaborators. Where available, HLA class I and class II types were taken from metadata supplied by the sample provider and were not determined by assay-based typing. The material from the prospective study consisted of cDNA or gDNA derived from T cells, B-cell-depleted T cells, or PBMCs.

As to this clone: This clone's antigen is unknown. No quality values exist for individual bases; no much larger clone is one base distant.

General study outcomes and caveats: The amount of clinical and demographic metadata varied by source and participant and was provided uncurated.

The collaborating institutions used their own protocols to collect whole blood in K2EDTA tubes. For TCRbeta analysis, collaborator samples were shipped as frozen whole blood, as isolated PBMCs, or as DNA extracted from either sample type. The immunoSEQ Assay, a bias-controlled multiplex PCR, was used to amplify TCRbeta CDR3 regions from genomic DNA. Turning to the authors' computational methods: The number of nucleated cells in each sample was estimated from the amplification of reference gene primers within the assay. To quantify the absolute abundance of each unique TCRbeta CDR3 rearrangement, sequence reads were collapsed and filtered. For each sample, productive Simpson clonality was calculated as the square root of Simpson's diversity index across productive rearrangements. The immuneACCESS repertoire file appears here via TCRdb, limited to in-frame rearrangements. These files lack a portion of the clones; in checked studies, under half of the deficit traces to unresolved V genes, and the cause of the others is not known. Clone size and V and J calls were adopted from that table, with D and trimming inferred from the DNA. Here the sample has hundreds of thousands of clones; 87% occur a single time. Together, the top ten hold roughly 3.1% of the sample.

Reading from cysteine to phenylalanine, the CDR3 counts 14 amino acids. The DNA shown is the 42-base CDR3, in frame from base 1. V loses 2 bases of germline sequence and J loses 3 bases, and the interval between the two ends is 8 bases. CDR1 and CDR2 (MNHEY, SVGAGI) derive from the germline V gene. The source material was peripheral blood. The clonotype comes from a man aged 18 to 30 with active or convalescent COVID-19. The rearranged chain carries TRBV6-5 and TRBJ1-5, with the identity of the D gene unclear. The CDR3 protein sequence reads: CASSYTGYNQPQHF. Read as DNA, the sequence is TGTGCCAGCAGTTACACGGGTTACAATCAGCCCCAGCATTTT.